This TCR beta chain derives from a study of T cells after yellow fever vaccination (dated by TCRdb to about 2019). Looking at the study overall: The SMART-Seq v4 Ultra Low Input RNA kit was used to prepare libraries from fractions with low cell numbers. The cohort comprised two healthy male donors, one aged 18 to 30 and one aged 30 to 40 years. Bulk PBMC replicates and cell subsets were isolated from blood drawn at multiple timepoints before and after both primary and secondary immunization. Bulk TCR alpha and beta repertoires were sequenced longitudinally to track T-cell clones before and after primary and booster YFV17D yellow fever vaccination. General study outcomes and caveats: Most clones expanded after primary vaccination were re-detected after the booster (around 96% of CD4 and around 88% of CD8), suggesting broad memory maintenance. A small fraction of clonotypes showed up in both the CD4 and CD8 compartments, probably as a result of convergent recombination. Computational filtering was required because FACS-sorted repertoires could contain abundant contaminating clonotypes from the bulk population. Only a couple of donors were included in the study, so the extent to which the findings can be generalized is limited. The secondary T-cell response was weaker than the primary response but faster, peaking on day 5 instead of day 15.

The sample's treatment or condition, from its label and the paper: live attenuated yellow fever vaccine strain. At each blood-draw timepoint, two biological replicates of bulk PBMCs were collected. PBMCs were isolated from peripheral blood using a standard Ficoll-Paque protocol. RNA was extracted with TriZol from bulk PBMCs, CD4 and CD8 fractions, and dextramer-positive and dextramer-negative fractions. V drops 6 bases and J drops 5 bases, leaving 16 bases in between. CDR1 and CDR2 were assigned from the germline V gene as SGHVS and FQNEAQ. Inclusive of the bounding cysteine and phenylalanine, the CDR3 is 14 residues long. Only the CDR3 region is kept as DNA, spanning 42 bases read in frame from base 1. This clonotype was seen more than once but under ten times. What this receptor recognizes is not known. No qualities accompany the bases; no much larger clone lies one base away. TCR cDNA was synthesized by 5'RACE template switching, which introduced a universal primer site and unique molecular identifiers. cDNA synthesis was primed from both the TCR alpha and TCR beta constant segments. Libraries were amplified in two PCR steps, with sample barcodes and sequencing adapters added in the second step. Sequencing of the libraries was done on either Illumina HiSeq 2500 (2x100 bp) or NovaSeq (2x150 bp). Per the source publication's procedure: MIGEC was used to demultiplex reads and collapse the reads into UMI consensus sequences, and MiXCR was used for V(D)J alignment. Using edgeR on replicate PBMC samples, clonotypes were called vaccine-responding if FDR was below 0.01 and the log2 fold change was above 5 up to day 15. CD4 or CD8 identity was assigned to each bulk clonotype according to whether the clonotype was present at higher abundance in the sequenced CD4 repertoire or the sequenced CD8 repertoire. Through fastp at Q25 and MiXCR, TCRdb rebuilt clones from the public reads, retaining in-frame beta chains. Here each entry gathers all rows of one CDR3 protein and keeps the most common genes and DNA. TCRdb's processing, not the study's, gives the V and J calls here. Across this sample there are about 500,000 distinct CDR3 sequences, with about a sixth seen only once. Approximately 15% of the sample is held by the ten biggest clonotypes.

The sequence is built from TRBV7-8 and TRBJ2-5; TRBD1 might be the D gene, on 8 matching bases. The origin of this receptor is a man in his late teens or twenties who received the YFV17D yellow fever vaccine. The sample was PBMCs, taken around 5 days after the first yellow fever vaccination. The CDR3 reads as follows: CASSRDRGGETQYF. Here is the DNA: TGTGCCAGCAGTCGAGACAGGGGAGGGGAGACCCAGTACTTC.